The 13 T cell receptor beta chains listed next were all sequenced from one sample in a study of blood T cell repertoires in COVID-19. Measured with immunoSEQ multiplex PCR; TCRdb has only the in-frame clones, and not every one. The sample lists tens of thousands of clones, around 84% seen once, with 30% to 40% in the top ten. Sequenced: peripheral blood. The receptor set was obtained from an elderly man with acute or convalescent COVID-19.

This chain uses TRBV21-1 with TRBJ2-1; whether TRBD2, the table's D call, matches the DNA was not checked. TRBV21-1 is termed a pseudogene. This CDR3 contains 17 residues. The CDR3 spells CASSKVSTSGPNNEQFF. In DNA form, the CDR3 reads TGTGCCAGCAGCAAAGTTTCGACTAGCGGGCCCAACAATGAGCAGTTCTTC.

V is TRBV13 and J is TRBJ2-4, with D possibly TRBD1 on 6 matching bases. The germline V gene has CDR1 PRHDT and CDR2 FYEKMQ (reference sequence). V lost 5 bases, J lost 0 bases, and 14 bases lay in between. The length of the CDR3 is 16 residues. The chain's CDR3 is CASSLGQLIAKNIQYF. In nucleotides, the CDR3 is TGTGCCAGCAGCCTCGGACAGCTAATAGCCAAAAACATTCAGTACTTC.

The CDR3 sequence: CASSEWQDSYNSPLHF. CDR3 bases: TGTGCCAGCAGTGAATGGCAGGACTCGTATAATTCACCCCTCCACTTT. The chain uses TRBV6-1 and TRBJ1-6; no clear D gene. The length of the CDR3 is 16 residues. Germline lookup yields CDR1 MNHNS and CDR2 SASEGT. The germline V and J ends were trimmed by 2 bases and 4 bases, with 12 bases remaining between them.

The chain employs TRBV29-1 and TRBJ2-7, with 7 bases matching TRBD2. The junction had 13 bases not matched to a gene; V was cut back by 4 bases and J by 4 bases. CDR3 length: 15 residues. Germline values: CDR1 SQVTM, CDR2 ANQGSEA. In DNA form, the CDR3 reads TGCAGCGTTGCCGGGGATCTGCGGGGAGGGTACGAGCAGTACTTC. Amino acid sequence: CSVAGDLRGGYEQYF.

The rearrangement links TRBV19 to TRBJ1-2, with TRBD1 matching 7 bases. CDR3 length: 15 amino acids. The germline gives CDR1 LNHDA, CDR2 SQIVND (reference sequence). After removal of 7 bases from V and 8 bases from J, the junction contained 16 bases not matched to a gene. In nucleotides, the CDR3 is TGTGCCAGTAAACCGGGACAGAACCTTGGAGGGGGCTACACCTTC. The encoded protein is CASKPGQNLGGGYTF.

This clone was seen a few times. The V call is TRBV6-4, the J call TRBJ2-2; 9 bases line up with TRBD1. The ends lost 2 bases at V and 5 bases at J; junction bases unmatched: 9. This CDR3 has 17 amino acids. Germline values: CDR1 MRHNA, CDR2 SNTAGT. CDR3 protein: CASSDRINRGRTGELFF. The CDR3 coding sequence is TGTGCCAGCAGTGACCGAATCAACAGGGGGCGGACCGGGGAGCTGTTTTTT.

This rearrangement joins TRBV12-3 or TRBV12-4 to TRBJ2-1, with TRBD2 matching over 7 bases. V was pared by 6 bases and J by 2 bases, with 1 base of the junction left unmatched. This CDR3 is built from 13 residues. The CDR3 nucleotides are TGTGCCAGCAGGGGAGGGGCCTACAATGAGCAGTTCTTC. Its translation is CASRGGAYNEQFF.

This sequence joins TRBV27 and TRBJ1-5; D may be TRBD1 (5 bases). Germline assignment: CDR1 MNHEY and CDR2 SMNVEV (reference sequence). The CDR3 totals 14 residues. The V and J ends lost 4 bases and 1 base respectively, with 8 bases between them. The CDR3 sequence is CASSSGFSNQPQHF. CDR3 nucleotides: TGTGCCAGCAGTTCAGGGTTCAGCAATCAGCCCCAGCATTTT.

In nucleotides, the CDR3 is TGCAGTGCTAGTCCGGGGGATAAAGAGACCCAGTACTTC. This gives the protein CSASPGDKETQYF. The genes are TRBV20-1 and TRBJ2-5; maybe TRBD2 (6 bases). The V gene's germline CDR1 is DFQATT and CDR2 SNEGSKA (reference sequence). The CDR3 is 13 residues long. V was clipped by 3 bases and J by 3 bases, with 11 bases between them.

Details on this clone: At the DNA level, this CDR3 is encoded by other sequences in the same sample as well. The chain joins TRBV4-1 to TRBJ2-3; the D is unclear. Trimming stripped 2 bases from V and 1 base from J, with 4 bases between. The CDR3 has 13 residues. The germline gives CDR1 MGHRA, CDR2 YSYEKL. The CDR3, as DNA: TGCGCCAGCAGCCAACCTGGCACAGATACGCAGTATTTT. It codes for CASSQPGTDTQYF.

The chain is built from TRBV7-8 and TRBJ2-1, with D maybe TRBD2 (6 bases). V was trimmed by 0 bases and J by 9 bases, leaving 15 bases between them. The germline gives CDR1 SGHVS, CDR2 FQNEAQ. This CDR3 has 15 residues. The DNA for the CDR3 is TGTGCCAGCAGCTTAGCGCGGAGGGCGTGGGGTGAGCAGTTCTTC. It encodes CASSLARRAWGEQFF.

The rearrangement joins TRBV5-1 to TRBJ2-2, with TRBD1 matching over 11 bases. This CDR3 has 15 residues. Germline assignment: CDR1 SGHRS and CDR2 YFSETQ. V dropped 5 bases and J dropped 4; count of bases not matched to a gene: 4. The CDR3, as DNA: TGCGCCAGCAGACCCGGGACAGGGGGCACCGGGGAGCTGTTTTTT. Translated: CASRPGTGGTGELFF. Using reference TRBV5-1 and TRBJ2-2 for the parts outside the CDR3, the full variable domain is KAGVTQTPRYLIKTRGQQVTLSCSPISGHRSVSWYQQTPGQGLQFLFEYFSETQRNKGNFPGRFSGRQFSNSRSEMNVSTLELGDSALYLCASRPGTGGTGELFFGEGSRLTVL.

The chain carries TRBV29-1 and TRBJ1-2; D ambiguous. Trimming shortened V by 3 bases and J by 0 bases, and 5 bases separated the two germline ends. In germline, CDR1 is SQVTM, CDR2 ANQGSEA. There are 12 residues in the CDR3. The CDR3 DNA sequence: TGCAGCGTTGACGAGGCTAACTATGGCTACACCTTC. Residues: CSVDEANYGYTF.